This T cell receptor beta chain was sequenced during a study of blood T cell repertoires in COVID-19. Original analysis: Amplified reference gene primers provided the basis for estimating nucleated cell counts. Sequenced by immunoSEQ multiplex PCR; TCRdb stores in-frame clones only, minus some. V and J calls and clone size are those listed in that table; D and trimming were worked out from the DNA. The table shows about 400,000 clones, with over 75% occurring only once. The junction had 10 bases not matched to a gene; V was cut back by 6 bases and J by 5 bases. Germline assignment: CDR1 MNHNY and CDR2 SVGAGI (reference sequence). This CDR3 has 15 residues. Grouping used clinical history reported by participants in a survey and questionnaire. Resolution of symptoms, clearance, or two negative PCRs was present in recovered Cohort 3 donors.

The V gene is TRBV6-6, the J gene TRBJ1-1, with TRBD1 matching over 9 bases. This TCR derives from a woman aged 25 to 39 who had recovered from COVID-19. Sequenced material: PBMCs or T cells enriched from blood (not recorded which). CDR3 nucleotide sequence: TGTGCCAGCAGCCCTGTAGGGACAGGGATGACTGAAGCTTTCTTT. Its translation is CASSPVGTGMTEAFF.